This T cell receptor (beta chain) was documented in a study of Graves' ophthalmopathy and Graves' hyperthyroidism. Amplified material comprised TCR beta CDR3 regions derived from RNA transcripts. Second-round multiplex PCR came after a first-round RT-PCR that employed HTBI primers. Via MiXCR, TCRdb re-called the multiplex PCR reads, giving one row per CDR3 protein. The sample yields a few hundred thousand distinct CDR3 sequences, roughly 39% seen once. Hyperthyroidism patients were newly diagnosed, under 2 months' duration, aged 18 to 65. Patients with other autoimmune diseases, uncontrolled infections, pregnancy or lactation were excluded. Physicians reached a diagnosis by relying on clinical symptoms, serum thyroxine, TRAb, thyroid ultrasound and orbital computed tomography. The V segment lost 5 bases and the J segment 9 bases; nucleotides outside the gene matches: 9. The germline V gene encodes CDR1 SGHVS and CDR2 FNYEAQ. CDR3 length: 14 amino acids.

The sequencing input was peripheral blood or thyroid tissue (not recorded which). The TCR originated in an adult man with Graves' hyperthyroidism. The gene calls are TRBV7-6 and TRBJ2-3; TRBD2 agrees at 9 bases. The CDR3 DNA reads TGTGCCAGCAGCATAGTAGCGGGAGACGGGACGCAGTATTTT. Its translation is CASSIVAGDGTQYF.